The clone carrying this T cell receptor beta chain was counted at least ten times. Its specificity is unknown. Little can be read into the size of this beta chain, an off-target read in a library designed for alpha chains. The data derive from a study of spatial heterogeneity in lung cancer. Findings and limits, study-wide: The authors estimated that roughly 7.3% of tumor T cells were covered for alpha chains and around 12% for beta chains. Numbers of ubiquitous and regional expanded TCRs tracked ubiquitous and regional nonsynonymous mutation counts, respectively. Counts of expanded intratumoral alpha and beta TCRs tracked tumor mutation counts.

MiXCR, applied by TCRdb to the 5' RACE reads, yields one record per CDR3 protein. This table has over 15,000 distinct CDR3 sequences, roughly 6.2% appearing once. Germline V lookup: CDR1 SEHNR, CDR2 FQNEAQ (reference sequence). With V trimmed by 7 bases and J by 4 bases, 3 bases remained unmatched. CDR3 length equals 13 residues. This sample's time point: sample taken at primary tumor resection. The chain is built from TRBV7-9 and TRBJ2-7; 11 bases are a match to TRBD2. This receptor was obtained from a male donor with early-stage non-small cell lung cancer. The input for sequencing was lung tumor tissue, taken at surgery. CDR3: CASTLAGVYEQYF. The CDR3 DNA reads TGTGCCAGCACACTAGCGGGAGTATACGAGCAGTACTTC.